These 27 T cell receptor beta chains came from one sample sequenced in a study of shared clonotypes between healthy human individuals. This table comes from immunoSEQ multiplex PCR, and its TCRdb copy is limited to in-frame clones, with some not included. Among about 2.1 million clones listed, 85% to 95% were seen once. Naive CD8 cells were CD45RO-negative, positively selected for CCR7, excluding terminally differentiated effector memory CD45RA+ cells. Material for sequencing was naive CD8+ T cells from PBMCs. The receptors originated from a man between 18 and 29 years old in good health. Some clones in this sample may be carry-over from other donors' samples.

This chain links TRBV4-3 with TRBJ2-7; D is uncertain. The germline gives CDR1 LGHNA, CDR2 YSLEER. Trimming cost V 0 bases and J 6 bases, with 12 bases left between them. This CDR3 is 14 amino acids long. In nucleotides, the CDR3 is TGCGCCAGCAGCCAAGATCTCCCAGGCGGCGAGCAGTACTTC. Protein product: CASSQDLPGGEQYF.

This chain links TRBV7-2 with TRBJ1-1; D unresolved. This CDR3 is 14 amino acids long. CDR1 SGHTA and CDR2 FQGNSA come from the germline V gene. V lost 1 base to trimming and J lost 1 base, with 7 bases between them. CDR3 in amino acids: CASSLVTGNTEAFF. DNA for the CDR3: TGTGCCAGCAGCTTAGTAACGGGGAACACTGAAGCTTTCTTT.

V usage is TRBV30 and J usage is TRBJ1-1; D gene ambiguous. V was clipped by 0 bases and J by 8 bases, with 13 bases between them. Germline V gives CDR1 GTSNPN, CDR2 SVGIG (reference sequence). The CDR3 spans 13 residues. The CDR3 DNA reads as TGTGCCTGGAGTGTACTTCGAGCGACAGAAGCTTTCTTT. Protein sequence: CAWSVLRATEAFF.

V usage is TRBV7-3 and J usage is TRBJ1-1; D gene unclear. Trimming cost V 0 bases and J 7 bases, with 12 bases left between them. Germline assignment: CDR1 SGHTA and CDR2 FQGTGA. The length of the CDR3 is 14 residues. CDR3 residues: CASSLTGGGSEAFF. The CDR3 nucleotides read TGTGCCAGCAGCTTAACGGGAGGTGGCAGTGAAGCTTTCTTT.

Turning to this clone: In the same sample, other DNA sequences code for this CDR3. CDR3 nucleotides: TGTGCCAGCAGTCTCCCGGGCTCCTACAATGAGCAGTTCTTC. Translation: CASSLPGSYNEQFF. The chain employs TRBV28 and TRBJ2-1; D ambiguous. The germline V gene has CDR1 MDHEN and CDR2 SYDVKM. This CDR3 spans 14 amino acids. Trimming took 5 bases from V and 0 from J, leaving 8 bases between them.

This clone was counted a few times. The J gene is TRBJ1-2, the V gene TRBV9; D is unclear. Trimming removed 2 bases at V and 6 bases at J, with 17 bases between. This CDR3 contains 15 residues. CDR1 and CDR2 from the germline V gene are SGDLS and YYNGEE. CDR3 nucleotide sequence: TGTGCCAGCAGCGTGGTAAGGGAGGGCAGAAATGGCTACACCTTC. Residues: CASSVVREGRNGYTF.

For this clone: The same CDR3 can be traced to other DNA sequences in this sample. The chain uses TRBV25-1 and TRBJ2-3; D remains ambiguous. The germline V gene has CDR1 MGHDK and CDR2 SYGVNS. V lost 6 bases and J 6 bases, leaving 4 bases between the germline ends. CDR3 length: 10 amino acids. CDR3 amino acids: CASRGDTQYF. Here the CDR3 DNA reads TGTGCCAGCAGGGGCGATACGCAGTATTTT. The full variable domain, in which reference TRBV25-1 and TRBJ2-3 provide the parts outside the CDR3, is EADIYQTPRYLVIGTGKKITLECSQTMGHDKMYWYQQDPGMELHLIHYSYGVNSTEKGDLSSESTVSRIRTEHFPLTLESARPSHTSQYLCASRGDTQYFGPGTRLTVL.

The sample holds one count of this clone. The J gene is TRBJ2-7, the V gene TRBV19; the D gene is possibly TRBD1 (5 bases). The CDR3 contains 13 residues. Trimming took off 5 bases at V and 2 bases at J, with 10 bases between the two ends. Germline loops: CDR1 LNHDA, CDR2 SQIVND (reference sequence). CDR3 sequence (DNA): TGTGCCAGTAGTTTGCAGGGCCCCTACGAGCAGTACTTC. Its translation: CASSLQGPYEQYF. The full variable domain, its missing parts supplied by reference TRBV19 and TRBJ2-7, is DGGITQSPKYLFRKEGQNVTLSCEQNLNHDAMYWYRQDPGQGLRLIYYSQIVNDFQKGDIAEGYSVSREKKESFPLTVTSAQKNPTAFYLCASSLQGPYEQYFGPGTRLTVT.

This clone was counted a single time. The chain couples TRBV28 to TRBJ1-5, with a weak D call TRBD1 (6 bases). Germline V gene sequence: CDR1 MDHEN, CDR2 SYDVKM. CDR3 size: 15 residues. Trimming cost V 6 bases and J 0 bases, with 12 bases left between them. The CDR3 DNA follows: TGTGCCAGCAGCCCAGGGGTGGATAGCAATCAGCCCCAGCATTTT. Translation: CASSPGVDSNQPQHF.

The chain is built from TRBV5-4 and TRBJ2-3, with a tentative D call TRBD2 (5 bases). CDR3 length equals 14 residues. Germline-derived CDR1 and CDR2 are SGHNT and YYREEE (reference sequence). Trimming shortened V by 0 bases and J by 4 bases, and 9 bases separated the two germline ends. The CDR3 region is CASSLAGFPDTQYF. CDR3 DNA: TGTGCCAGCAGCTTGGCGGGGTTTCCAGATACGCAGTATTTT.

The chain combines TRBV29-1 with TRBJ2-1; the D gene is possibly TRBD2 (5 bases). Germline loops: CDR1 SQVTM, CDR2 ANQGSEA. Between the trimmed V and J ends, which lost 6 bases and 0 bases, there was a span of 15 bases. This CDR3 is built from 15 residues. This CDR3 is CSVRASGSSYNEQFF. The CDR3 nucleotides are TGCAGCGTGCGGGCTTCAGGTAGCTCCTACAATGAGCAGTTCTTC.

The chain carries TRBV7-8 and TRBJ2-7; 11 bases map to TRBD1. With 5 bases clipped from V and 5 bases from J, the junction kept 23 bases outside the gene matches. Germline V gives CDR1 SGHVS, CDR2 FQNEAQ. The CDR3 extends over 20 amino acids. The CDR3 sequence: CASSPLIARWTGGVSDEQYF. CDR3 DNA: TGTGCCAGCAGCCCCCTGATCGCCCGGTGGACAGGGGGCGTTTCCGACGAGCAGTACTTC.

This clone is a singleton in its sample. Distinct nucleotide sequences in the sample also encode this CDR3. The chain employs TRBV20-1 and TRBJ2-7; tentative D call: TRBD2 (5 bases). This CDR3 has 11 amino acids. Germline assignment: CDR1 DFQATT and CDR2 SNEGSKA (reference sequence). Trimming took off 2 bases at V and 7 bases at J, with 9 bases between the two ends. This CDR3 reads CSARPSGEQYF. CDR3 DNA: TGCAGTGCTAGACCATCGGGGGAGCAGTACTTC.

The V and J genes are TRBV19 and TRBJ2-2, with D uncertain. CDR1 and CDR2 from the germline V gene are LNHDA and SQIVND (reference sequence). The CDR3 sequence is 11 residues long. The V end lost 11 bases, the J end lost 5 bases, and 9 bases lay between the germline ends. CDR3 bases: TGTGCCGGCGGAGTGACCGGGGAGCTGTTTTTT. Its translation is CAGGVTGELFF.

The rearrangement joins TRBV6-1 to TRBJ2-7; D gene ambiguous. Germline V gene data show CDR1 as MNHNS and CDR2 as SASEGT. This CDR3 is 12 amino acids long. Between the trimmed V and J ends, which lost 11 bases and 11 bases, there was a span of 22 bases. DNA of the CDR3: TGTGCCTGCCGTACCGGGCCACCAACGGAGTACTTC. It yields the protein CACRTGPPTEYF.

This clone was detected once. The CDR3 bases are TGTGCCAGCAGGGGGGGGACCTTGGGATCCTACGAGCAGTACTTC. This codes for CASRGGTLGSYEQYF. The chain joins TRBV27 to TRBJ2-7; TRBD2 agrees at 7 bases. V trimming: 6 bases; J trimming: 1 base; junction bases outside the gene matches: 9. Germline V gives CDR1 MNHEY, CDR2 SMNVEV (reference sequence). CDR3 length: 15 amino acids.

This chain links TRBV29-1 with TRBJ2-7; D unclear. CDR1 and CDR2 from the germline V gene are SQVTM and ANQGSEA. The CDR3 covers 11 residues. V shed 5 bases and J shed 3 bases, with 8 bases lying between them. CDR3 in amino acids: CSVQIIYEQYF. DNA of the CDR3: TGCAGCGTTCAGATAATCTACGAGCAGTACTTC.

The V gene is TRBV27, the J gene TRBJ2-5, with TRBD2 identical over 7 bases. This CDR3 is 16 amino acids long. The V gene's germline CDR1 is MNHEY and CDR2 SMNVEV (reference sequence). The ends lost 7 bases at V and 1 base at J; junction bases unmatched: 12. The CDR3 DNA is TGTGCCAGCATGTCGTTAGGGGAGGGCCCCCAAGAGACCCAGTACTTC. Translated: CASMSLGEGPQETQYF.

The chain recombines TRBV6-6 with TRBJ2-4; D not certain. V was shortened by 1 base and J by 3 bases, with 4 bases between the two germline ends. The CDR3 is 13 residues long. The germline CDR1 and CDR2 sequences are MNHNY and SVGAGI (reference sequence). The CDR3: CASSYLNKNIQYF. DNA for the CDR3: TGTGCCAGCAGTTACTTAAACAAAAACATTCAGTACTTC.

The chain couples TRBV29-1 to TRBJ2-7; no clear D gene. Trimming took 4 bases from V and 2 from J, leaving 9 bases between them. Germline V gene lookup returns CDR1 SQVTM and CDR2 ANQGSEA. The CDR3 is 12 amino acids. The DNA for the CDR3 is TGCAGCGTTGGACTGGGGACCTACGAGCAGTACTTC. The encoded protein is CSVGLGTYEQYF.

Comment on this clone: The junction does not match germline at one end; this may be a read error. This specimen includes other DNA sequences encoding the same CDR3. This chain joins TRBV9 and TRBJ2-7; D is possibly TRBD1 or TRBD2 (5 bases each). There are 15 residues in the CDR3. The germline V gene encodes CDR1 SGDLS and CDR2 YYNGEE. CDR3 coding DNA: TGTGCCAGCAGCGTAGGTGGGGCTAGCTCCTATGAGCAGTACTTC. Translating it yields CASSVGGASSYEQYF.

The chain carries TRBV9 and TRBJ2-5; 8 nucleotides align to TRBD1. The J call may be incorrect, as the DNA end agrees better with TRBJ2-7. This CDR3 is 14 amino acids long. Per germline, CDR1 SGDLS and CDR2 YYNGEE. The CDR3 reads CASSGDRSSYEQYF. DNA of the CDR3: TGTGCCAGCAGCGGGGACAGGAGCTCCTACGAGCAGTACTTC.

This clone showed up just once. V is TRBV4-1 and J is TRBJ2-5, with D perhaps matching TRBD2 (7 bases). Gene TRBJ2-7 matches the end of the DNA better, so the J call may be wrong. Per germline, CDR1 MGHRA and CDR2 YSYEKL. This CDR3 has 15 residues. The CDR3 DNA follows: TGCGCCAGCAGCCAAGAGGGGGGGCCCTCCTACGAGCAGTACTTC. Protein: CASSQEGGPSYEQYF.

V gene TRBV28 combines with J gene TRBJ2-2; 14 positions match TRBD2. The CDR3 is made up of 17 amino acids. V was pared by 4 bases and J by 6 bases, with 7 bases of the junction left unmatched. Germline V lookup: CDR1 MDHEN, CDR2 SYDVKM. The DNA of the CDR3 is TGTGCCAGCAGTTCCCTCGGACTAGCGGGAGGCGCCGGGGAGCTGTTTTTT. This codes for CASSSLGLAGGAGELFF.

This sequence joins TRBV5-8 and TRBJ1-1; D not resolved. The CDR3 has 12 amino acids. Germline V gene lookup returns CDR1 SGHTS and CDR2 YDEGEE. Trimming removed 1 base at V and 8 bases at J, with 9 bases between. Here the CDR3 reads CASSLSDTEAFF. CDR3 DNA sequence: TGTGCCAGCAGCTTGTCAGATACGGAAGCTTTCTTT.

In DNA, the CDR3 is TGTGCCAGTGATGACAGCTACCATGGCTACACCTTC. Translation gives CASDDSYHGYTF. The rearrangement uses TRBV19 and TRBJ1-2, with TRBD1 as a possible D gene (5 bases). The CDR3 contains 12 residues. Germline V gene sequence: CDR1 LNHDA, CDR2 SQIVND (reference sequence). Trimming removed 8 bases from V and 6 bases from J, with 13 bases in between. Combining the CDR3 with reference TRBV19 and TRBJ1-2 gives the whole variable domain DGGITQSPKYLFRKEGQNVTLSCEQNLNHDAMYWYRQDPGQGLRLIYYSQIVNDFQKGDIAEGYSVSREKKESFPLTVTSAQKNPTAFYLCASDDSYHGYTFGSGTRLTVV.

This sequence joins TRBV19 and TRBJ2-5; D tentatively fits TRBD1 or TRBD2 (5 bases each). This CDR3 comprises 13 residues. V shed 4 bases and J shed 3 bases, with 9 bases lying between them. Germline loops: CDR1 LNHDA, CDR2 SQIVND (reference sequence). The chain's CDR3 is CASSSRGKETQYF. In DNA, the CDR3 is TGTGCCAGTAGTAGCCGGGGCAAAGAGACCCAGTACTTC.